The text below deals with one T cell receptor (beta chain). What this receptor recognizes is not known. Base qualities are not at hand, and no much larger clone is one base apart. Spanning cysteine to phenylalanine, the CDR3 consists of 14 amino acids. Left in the record is the CDR3 DNA by itself, 42 bases read in frame from the first base. From the germline V gene, CDR1 is SGHRS and CDR2 is YFSETQ. Trimming accounts for 2 bases at V and 6 bases at J, while the number of junction bases matched to no gene is 3. The library was obtained by the immunoSEQ multiplex PCR assay. The hsTCRB Kit was used according to the manufacturer's protocol to amplify rearranged TCR beta chain sequences. Sequencing of TCRB libraries was carried out on an Illumina MiSeq. In the original analysis: Demultiplexing, trimming and gene mapping were performed with the kit vendor's proprietary platform. As stored in TCRdb, this immuneACCESS dataset retains in-frame rearrangements with V and J assigned. A fraction of the clones does not appear; measured against another copy, unresolved V genes explain less than half of the discrepancy, and the remainder lacks a known reason. V, J and clone size reflect that table, while D and trimming were determined from the DNA. In all, the sample holds roughly 38,000 clones, and around 89% of those were seen once. The ten biggest clones cover approximately 1.6% of the sample.

These data originate in a study of a mutant IDH1 vaccine in newly diagnosed glioma (dated by TCRdb to the early 2020s). Turning to the overall study: Vaccination began 4-6 weeks after radiotherapy alone, or alongside temozolomide cycles in the chemotherapy-containing groups. Of the 30 or so patients who were treated, about 62% were male and approximately 40% were female, and the mean age was around 43 years. Prior to enrollment, standard therapy consisting of radiotherapy alone, temozolomide alone, or radiochemotherapy with temozolomide had been administered to patients, with the combination being received by most patients. Visit V12 was the week-35 safety follow-up and visit V13 was the week-47 end of study. Six visits were used for peripheral blood collection: V03 (baseline), V05, V07, V10, V12 and V13. Longitudinal TCRB deep sequencing was performed for around 23 treated patients wherever samples were available for exploratory analyses. Points the paper makes about the study in general: Across multiple MHC alleles, vaccine-induced immune responses were seen in 90% to 95% of patients. The authors noted that analyses of patient blood samples could not be reproduced because of sample limitations. Availability determined which PBMC samples were chosen for TCRB deep sequencing. Pseudoprogression seemed to be unrelated to changes in the top peripheral T cell clonotypes found by TCRB sequencing.

The time point label, as the study defines it: week 35, safety follow-up. Each vaccine dose, consisting of 300 ug of a 20-mer mutant IDH1 peptide in Montanide, was administered subcutaneously with topical imiquimod. Eight vaccinations were administered to patients in weeks 1, 3, 5, 7, 11, 15, 19 and 23, corresponding to visits V03 through V10. The donors had newly diagnosed IDH1-mutant astrocytomas of WHO grade 3 or 4 that showed loss of nuclear ATRX. The samples were drawn from NOA16, a multicentre, single-arm, open-label phase I trial in Germany that tested a mutant IDH1 peptide vaccine in humans for the first time. Genomic DNA for TCRB sequencing was extracted from EDTA blood using the DNeasy Blood and Tissue Kit.

This TCR was recovered from a middle-aged man with glioma. This sample comprised PBMCs, obtained from a glioma patient whose treatment included an IDH1 peptide vaccine. Rearrangement joined TRBV5-1 to TRBJ2-1; TRBD2 aligns with 9 central bases. The CDR3 has the sequence CASSFLAGSNEQFF. The nucleotides are TGCGCCAGCAGCTTCCTAGCGGGGAGCAATGAGCAGTTCTTC.